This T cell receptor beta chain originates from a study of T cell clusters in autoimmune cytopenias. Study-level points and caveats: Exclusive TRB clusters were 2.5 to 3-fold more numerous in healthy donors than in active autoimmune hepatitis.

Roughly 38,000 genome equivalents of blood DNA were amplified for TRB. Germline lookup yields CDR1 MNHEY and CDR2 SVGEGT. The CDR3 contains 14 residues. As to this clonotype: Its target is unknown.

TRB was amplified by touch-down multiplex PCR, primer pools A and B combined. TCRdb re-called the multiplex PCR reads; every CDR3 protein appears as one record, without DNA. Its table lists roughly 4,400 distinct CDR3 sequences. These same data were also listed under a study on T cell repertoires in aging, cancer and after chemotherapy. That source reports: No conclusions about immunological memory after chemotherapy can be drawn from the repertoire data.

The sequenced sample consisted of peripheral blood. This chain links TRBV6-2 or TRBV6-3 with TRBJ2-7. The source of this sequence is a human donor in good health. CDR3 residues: CASSYLDGVYEQYF.